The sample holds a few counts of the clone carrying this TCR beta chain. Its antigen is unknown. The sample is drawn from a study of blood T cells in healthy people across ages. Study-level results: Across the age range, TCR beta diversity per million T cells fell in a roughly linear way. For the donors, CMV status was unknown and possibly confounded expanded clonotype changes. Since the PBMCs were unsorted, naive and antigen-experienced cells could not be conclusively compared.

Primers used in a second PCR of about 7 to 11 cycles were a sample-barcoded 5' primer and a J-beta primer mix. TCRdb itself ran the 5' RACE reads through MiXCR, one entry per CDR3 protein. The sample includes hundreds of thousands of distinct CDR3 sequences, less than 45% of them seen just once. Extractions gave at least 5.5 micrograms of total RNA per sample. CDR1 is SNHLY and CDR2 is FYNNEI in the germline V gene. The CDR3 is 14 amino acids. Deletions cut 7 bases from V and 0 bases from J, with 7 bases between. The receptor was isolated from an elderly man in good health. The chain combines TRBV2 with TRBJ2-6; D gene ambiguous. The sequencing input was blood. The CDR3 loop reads CASTPSSGANVLTF. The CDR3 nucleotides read TGTGCCAGCACTCCGAGCTCTGGGGCCAACGTCCTGACTTTC.